This TCR beta chain is drawn from a study of CD8+ T cells in alopecia areata. Study overall: For the treated group, dosing was oral tofacitinib at 5 to 10 mg twice daily. The drug, tofacitinib, lasted 6 to 18 months, followed by 6 months off drug.

This CDR3 is built from 11 residues. Germline V lookup: CDR1 SGHRS, CDR2 YFSETQ. V lost 5 bases to trimming and J lost 2 bases, with 3 bases between them. cDNA serving as the sequencing template came from extracted, reverse transcribed RNA. Here immunoSEQ multiplex PCR was the method, and the copy in TCRdb shows in-frame clones only, minus some. The sample contains hundreds of thousands of clones, roughly 63% of which appear only once. On this clone: Its target is unknown.

Treatment here: oral pan-JAK inhibitor, 5-10 mg twice daily. Separation by sorting yielded CD4+ and CD8+ T cells from PBMCs. Whole-study results and caveats: Tissue-resident alphabeta T cells belonging to normal skin likewise get sequenced within scalp specimens.

This TCR was recovered from a human donor with alopecia areata. The specimen comprised CD4+ T cells sorted from blood, sampled at approximately week 52, from a patient treated with tofacitinib. J is TRBJ2-3 and V is TRBV5-1, with no clear D. CDR3 in amino acids: CASRYTDTQYF. CDR3 nucleotide sequence: TGCGCCAGCAGATACACAGATACGCAGTATTTT.